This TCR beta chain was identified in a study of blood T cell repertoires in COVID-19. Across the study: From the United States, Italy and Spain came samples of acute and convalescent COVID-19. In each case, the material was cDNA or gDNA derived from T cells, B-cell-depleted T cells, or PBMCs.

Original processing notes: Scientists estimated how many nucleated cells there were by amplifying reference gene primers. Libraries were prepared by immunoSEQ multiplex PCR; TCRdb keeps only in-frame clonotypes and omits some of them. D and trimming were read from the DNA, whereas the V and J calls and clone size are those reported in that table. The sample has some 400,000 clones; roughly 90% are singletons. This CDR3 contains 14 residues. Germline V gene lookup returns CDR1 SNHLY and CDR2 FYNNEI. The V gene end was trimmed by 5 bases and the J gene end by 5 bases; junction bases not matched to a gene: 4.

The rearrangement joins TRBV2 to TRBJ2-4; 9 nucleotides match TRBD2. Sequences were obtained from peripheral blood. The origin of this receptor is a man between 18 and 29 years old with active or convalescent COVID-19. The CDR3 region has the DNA TGTGCCAGCAGTCCGACTAGCGGAGAAAACATTCAGTACTTC. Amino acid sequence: CASSPTSGENIQYF.